This paragraph covers one TCR beta chain sequence. The record originates from a study of beta chain features in type 1 diabetes. Expressed TCRB transcripts got sequenced, as all isolated RNA was reverse transcribed. Libraries were prepared by immunoSEQ multiplex PCR; TCRdb keeps only in-frame clonotypes and omits some of them. The profile shows 500,000 to 700,000 clones, about 16% of them singletons. This CDR3 spans 11 amino acids. Germline V lookup: CDR1 ENHRY, CDR2 SYGVKD. The V gene is TRBV10-3, the J gene TRBJ2-5; no clear D. The J call may be in error: the DNA end matches TRBJ2-7 better. Input material: naive CD4+ T cells from blood. This clonotype was sampled from a man aged 18 to 30 in good health. This CDR3 reads CAISGGTEQYF. CDR3 sequence (DNA): TGTGCCATCAGTGGAGGCACCGAGCAGTACTTC.